This T cell receptor beta chain was recovered during a study of metastatic and nonmetastatic thyroid tumors. Germline V gene sequence: CDR1 MGHDK, CDR2 SYGVNS. CDR3 size: 18 residues. V was pared by 0 bases and J by 3 bases, with 8 bases of the junction left unmatched. Per the study methods: CDR3 differences across clinicopathological groups were used to build a distant-metastasis classifier for papillary thyroid cancer. TCRdb called clones again from the PCR reads with MiXCR. The V and J calls and clone size come from TCRdb's table, not from the authors' own analysis. The sample gives 15,000 to 20,000 clones, 32% of which show up once; under 25% is in the top ten. Study-level results: Relative to benign nodules, malignant thyroid tumors were reportedly characterized by significantly elevated TCR beta diversity in blood and tumor.

All patients reached thyroid surgery having received no treatment beforehand. This clone occurred many times. Antigen unknown. The chain couples TRBV25-1 to TRBJ2-3; TRBD2 aligns across 11 bases. This sequence originates from a female donor with papillary thyroid cancer or a benign thyroid nodule (not recorded which). Some clones in this sample may be carry-over from other donors' samples. Material: adjacent normal tissue. In DNA, the CDR3 is TGTGCCAGCAGTGAATACGCTAGCGGGGGGCCTGATACAGATACGCAGTATTTT. Protein sequence: CASSEYASGGPDTDTQYF.